What follows are 7 T cell receptor beta chains derived from one specimen sequenced in a study of cytomegalovirus exposure and HLA in healthy donors (dated by TCRdb to the late 2010s). Library preparation used the immunoSEQ multiplex PCR assay. The multiplex PCR relied on a mix of 60 forward primers for TCR Vbeta segments and 13 reverse primers for TCR Jbeta segments. The table comes from immuneACCESS by way of TCRdb, which keeps in-frame sequences with V and J called. Part of the clones is missing from these tables; in studies checked, under half for an unresolved V gene and the rest for unknown reasons. For this sample the table gives around 140,000 clones, of which around 80% were detected only once. Approximately 1.5% of the sample is in the top ten clones. Input material: PBMCs. Receptors originate from a woman between 18 and 30 years old in good health and CMV-seronegative.

This chain connects TRBV19 to TRBJ2-1; 11 nucleotides line up with TRBD2. This CDR3 has 14 amino acids. Germline V gene data show CDR1 as LNHDA and CDR2 as SQIVND (reference sequence). Trimming cost V 3 bases and J 8 bases; bases outside gene matches: 3. The chain's CDR3 is CASSISGRGDEQFF. The CDR3 DNA reads as TGTGCCAGTAGTATTAGCGGGAGGGGCGATGAGCAGTTCTTC.

The rearrangement links TRBV5-1 to TRBJ2-1, with 13 bases lining up with TRBD2. With 2 bases clipped from V and 7 bases from J, the junction kept 9 bases outside the gene matches. Looked up from germline, CDR1 is SGHRS and CDR2 is YFSETQ. The CDR3 totals 17 residues. This CDR3 reads CASSFIWTSGSPNEQFF. CDR3 nucleotides: TGCGCCAGCAGCTTCATTTGGACTAGCGGGAGCCCTAATGAGCAGTTCTTC.

The V gene is TRBV30, the J gene TRBJ1-2; D gene ambiguous. With 0 bases removed from V and 8 bases from J, the gap between germline ends came to 19 bases. This CDR3 contains 15 residues. Germline V gene data show CDR1 as GTSNPN and CDR2 as SVGIG (reference sequence). The CDR3 nucleotides read TGTGCCTGGAGTGTACTCCCTCGATTAGGGAGCGGCTACACCTTC. Translation: CAWSVLPRLGSGYTF.

The chain uses TRBV5-1 and TRBJ2-1; 13 bases are a match to TRBD2. V lost 4 bases, J lost 3 bases, and 4 bases stayed unmatched. CDR1 is SGHRS, CDR2 YFSETQ, per germline. This CDR3 is built from 16 residues. The CDR3 spells CASSTGLAGVYNEQFF. The DNA for the CDR3 is TGCGCCAGCAGCACCGGACTAGCGGGGGTCTACAATGAGCAGTTCTTC. Full variable domain (outside the CDR3, taken from reference TRBV5-1 and TRBJ2-1): KAGVTQTPRYLIKTRGQQVTLSCSPISGHRSVSWYQQTPGQGLQFLFEYFSETQRNKGNFPGRFSGRQFSNSRSEMNVSTLELGDSALYLCASSTGLAGVYNEQFFGPGTRLTVL.

This clone was seen a single time. The J gene is TRBJ1-1, the V gene TRBV7-8, with D perhaps TRBD1 (5 bases). V was trimmed by 10 bases and J by 8 bases, leaving 20 bases between them. Germline V lookup: CDR1 SGHVS, CDR2 FQNEAQ. CDR3 length: 13 residues. In DNA, the CDR3 is TGTGCCAACACAGGACGGTCTTCAAGCGAAGCTTTCTTT. Translation: CANTGRSSSEAFF.

A single count supports this clone. The CDR3 region is CAWSAERGRGYTF. The CDR3 nucleotides are TGTGCCTGGAGTGCGGAACGGGGTCGGGGCTACACCTTC. V gene TRBV30 combines with J gene TRBJ1-2; no firm D call. Germline assignment: CDR1 GTSNPN and CDR2 SVGIG (reference sequence). V lost 1 base, J lost 8 bases, and 14 bases lay in between. CDR3 size: 13 residues.

This clone was observed a few times. V and J are TRBV18 and TRBJ1-1; TRBD1 agrees at 7 bases. The CDR3 is 15 residues long. After removal of 3 bases from V and 3 bases from J, the junction contained 7 bases not matched to a gene. Germline values: CDR1 KGHSH, CDR2 LQKENI. CDR3 sequence reads: CASSPRGGRDTEAFF. In nucleotides, the CDR3 is TGTGCCAGCTCACCGAGAGGGGGCAGGGACACTGAAGCTTTCTTT.